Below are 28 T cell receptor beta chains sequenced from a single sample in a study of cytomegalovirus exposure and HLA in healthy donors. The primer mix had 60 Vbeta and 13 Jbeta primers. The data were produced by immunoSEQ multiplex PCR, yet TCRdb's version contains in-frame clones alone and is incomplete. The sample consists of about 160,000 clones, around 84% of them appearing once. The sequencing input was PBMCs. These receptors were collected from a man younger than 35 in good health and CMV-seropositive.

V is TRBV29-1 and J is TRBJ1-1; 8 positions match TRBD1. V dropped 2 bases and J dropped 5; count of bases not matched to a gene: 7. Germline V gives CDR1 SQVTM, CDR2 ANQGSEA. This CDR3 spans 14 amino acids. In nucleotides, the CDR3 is TGCAGCGTTGAAATAGGACAGGGAGGAACTGAAGCTTTCTTT. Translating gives CSVEIGQGGTEAFF. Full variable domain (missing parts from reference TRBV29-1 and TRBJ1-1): SAVISQKPSRDICQRGTSLTIQCQVDSQVTMMFWYRQQPGQSLTLIATANQGSEATYESGFVIDKFPISRPNLTFSTLTVSNMSPEDSSIYLCSVEIGQGGTEAFFGQGTRLTVV.

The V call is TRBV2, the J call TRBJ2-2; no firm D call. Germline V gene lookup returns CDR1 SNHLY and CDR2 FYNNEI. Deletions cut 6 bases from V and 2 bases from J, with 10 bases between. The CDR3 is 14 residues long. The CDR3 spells CASSPTSNTGELFF. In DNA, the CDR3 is TGTGCCAGCAGCCCGACAAGTAACACCGGGGAGCTGTTTTTT.

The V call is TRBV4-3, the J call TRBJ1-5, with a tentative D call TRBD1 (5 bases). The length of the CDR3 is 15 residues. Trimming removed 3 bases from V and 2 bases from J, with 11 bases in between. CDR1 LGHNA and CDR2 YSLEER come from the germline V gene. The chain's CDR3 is CASSQGLGGNQPQHF. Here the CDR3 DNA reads TGCGCCAGCAGCCAGGGACTGGGAGGCAATCAGCCCCAGCATTTT.

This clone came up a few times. The CDR3 sequence: CASSQDLYGGNTEAFF. The DNA of the CDR3 is TGCGCCAGCAGCCAAGATCTTTATGGCGGGAACACTGAAGCTTTCTTT. The chain uses TRBV4-3 and TRBJ1-1, with D uncertain. This CDR3 comprises 16 residues. Trimming left V 0 bases short and J 1 base short, with 12 bases between. The germline CDR1 and CDR2 sequences are LGHNA and YSLEER.

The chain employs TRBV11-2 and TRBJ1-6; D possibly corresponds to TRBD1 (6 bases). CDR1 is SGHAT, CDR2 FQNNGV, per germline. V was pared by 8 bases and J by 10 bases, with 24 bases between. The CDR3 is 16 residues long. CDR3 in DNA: TGTGCCAGCCGTTTGGCGGGGGGCGGGGGGCGGTCACCCCTCCACTTT. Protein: CASRLAGGGGRSPLHF. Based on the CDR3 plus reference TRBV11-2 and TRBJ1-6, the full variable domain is EAGVAQSPRYKIIEKRQSVAFWCNPISGHATLYWYQQILGQGPKLLIQFQNNGVVDDSQLPKDRFSAERLKGVDSTLKIQPAKLEDSAVYLCASRLAGGGGRSPLHFGNGTRLTVT.

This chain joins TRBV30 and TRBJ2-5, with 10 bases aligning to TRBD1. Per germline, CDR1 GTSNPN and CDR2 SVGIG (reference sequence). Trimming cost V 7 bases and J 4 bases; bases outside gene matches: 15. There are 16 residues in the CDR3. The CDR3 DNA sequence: TGTGCCTTCCTGAGGGAGACAGGGGGCGCTTCAGAGACCCAGTACTTC. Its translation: CAFLRETGGASETQYF.

CDR3 region: CASSLGAGSGGPQHF. CDR3 coding DNA: TGTGCCAGCAGCTTAGGGGCTGGGTCCGGTGGGCCCCAGCATTTT. The V and J genes are TRBV7-9 and TRBJ1-5; D is unresolved. Germline assignment: CDR1 SEHNR and CDR2 FQNEAQ (reference sequence). Trimming cost V 1 base and J 9 bases, with 16 bases left between them. This CDR3 spans 15 amino acids.

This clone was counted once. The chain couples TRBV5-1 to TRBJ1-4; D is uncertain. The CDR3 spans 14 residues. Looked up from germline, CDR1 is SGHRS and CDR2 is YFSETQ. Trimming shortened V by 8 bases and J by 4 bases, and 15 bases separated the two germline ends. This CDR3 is CASSEGSLNEKLFF. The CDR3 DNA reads TGCGCCAGTAGTGAGGGCAGTCTTAATGAAAAACTGTTTTTT.

The CDR3 DNA is TGTGCCAGCAGCTTGGAGACAGGGGGCTTCCTGCTCTCTGGAAACACCATATATTTT. Residues: CASSLETGGFLLSGNTIYF. The V call is TRBV5-5, the J call TRBJ1-3, with TRBD1 identical over 10 bases. Germline trimming cut 0 bases from V and 0 bases from J; bases unmatched to any gene: 9. The CDR3 loop spans 19 amino acids. Per germline, CDR1 SGHKS and CDR2 YYEKEE (reference sequence).

Here the CDR3 DNA reads TGCGCCAGCAGCTTGGCCTCCCACCTGGGGAGCGGGAGAGGAGGGTACGAGCAGTACTTC. This translates into CASSLASHLGSGRGGYEQYF. The rearrangement links TRBV5-1 to TRBJ2-7; 8 bases fit TRBD2. V was clipped by 0 bases and J by 4 bases; unmatched bases: 21. The CDR3 covers 20 residues. Germline values: CDR1 SGHRS, CDR2 YFSETQ.

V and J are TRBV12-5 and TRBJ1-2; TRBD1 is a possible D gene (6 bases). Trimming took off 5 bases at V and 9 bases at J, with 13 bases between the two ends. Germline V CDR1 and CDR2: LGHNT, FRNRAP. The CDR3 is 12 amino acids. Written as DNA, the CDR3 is TGTGCTAGTGGTCACCAACAGGGACGCTACACCTTC. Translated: CASGHQQGRYTF.

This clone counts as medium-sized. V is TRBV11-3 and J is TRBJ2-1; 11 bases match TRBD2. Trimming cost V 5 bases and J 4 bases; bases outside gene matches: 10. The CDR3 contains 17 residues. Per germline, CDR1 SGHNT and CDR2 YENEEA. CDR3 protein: CASSATSGGRNYNEQFF. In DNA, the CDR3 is TGTGCCAGCAGCGCAACTAGCGGGGGCAGAAATTACAATGAGCAGTTCTTC.

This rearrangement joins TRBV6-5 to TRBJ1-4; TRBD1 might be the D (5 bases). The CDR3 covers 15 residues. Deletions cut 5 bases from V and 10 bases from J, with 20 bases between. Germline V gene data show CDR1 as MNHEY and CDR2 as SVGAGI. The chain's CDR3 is CASSGVGRGAGKLFF. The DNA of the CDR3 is TGTGCCAGCAGTGGCGTGGGGAGGGGCGCGGGAAAACTGTTTTTT.

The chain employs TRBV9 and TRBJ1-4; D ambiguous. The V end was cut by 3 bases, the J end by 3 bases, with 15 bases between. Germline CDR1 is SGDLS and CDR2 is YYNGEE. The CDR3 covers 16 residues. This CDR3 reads CASSADYGIANEKLFF. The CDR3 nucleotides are TGTGCCAGCAGCGCCGACTACGGGATAGCTAATGAAAAACTGTTTTTT.

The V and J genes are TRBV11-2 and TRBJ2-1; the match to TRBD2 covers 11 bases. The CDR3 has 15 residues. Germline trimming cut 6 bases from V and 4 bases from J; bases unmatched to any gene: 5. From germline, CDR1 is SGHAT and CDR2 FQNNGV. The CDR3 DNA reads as TGTGCCAGCAGGCAAGGGACTAGCGGATACAATGAGCAGTTCTTC. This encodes CASRQGTSGYNEQFF.

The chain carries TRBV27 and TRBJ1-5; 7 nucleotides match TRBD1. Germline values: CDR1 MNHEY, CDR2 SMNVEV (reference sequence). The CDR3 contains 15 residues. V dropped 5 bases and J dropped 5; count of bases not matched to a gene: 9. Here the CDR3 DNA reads TGTGCCAGCAGTCCTTTTACACAGGGGCATCAGCCCCAGCATTTT. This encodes CASSPFTQGHQPQHF.

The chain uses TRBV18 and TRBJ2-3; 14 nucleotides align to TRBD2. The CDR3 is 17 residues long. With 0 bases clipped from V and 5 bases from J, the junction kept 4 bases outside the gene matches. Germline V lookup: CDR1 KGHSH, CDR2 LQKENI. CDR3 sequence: CASSPPGLAGARDTQYF. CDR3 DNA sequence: TGTGCCAGCTCACCACCGGGACTAGCGGGGGCCCGAGATACGCAGTATTTT.

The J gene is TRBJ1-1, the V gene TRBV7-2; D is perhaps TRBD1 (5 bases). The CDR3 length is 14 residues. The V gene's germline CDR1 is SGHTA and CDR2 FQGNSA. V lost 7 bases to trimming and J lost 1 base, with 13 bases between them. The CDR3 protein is CASTFGGRNTEAFF. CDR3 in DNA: TGTGCCAGCACCTTCGGGGGTCGGAACACTGAAGCTTTCTTT.

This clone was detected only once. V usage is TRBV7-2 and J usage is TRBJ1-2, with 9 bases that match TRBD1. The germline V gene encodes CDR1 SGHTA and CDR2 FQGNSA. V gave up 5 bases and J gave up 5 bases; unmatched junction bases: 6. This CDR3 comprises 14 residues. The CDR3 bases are TGTGCCAGCAGCCAGACAGGGGGGGGGTATGGCTACACCTTC. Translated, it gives CASSQTGGGYGYTF.

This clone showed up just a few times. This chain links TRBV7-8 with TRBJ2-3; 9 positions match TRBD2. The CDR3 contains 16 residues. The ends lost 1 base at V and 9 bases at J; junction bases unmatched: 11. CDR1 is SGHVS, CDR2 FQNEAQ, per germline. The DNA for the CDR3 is TGTGCCAGCAGCTTAGAAGGGGGTAGCGGGGGAGCGACGCAGTATTTT. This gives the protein CASSLEGGSGGATQYF.

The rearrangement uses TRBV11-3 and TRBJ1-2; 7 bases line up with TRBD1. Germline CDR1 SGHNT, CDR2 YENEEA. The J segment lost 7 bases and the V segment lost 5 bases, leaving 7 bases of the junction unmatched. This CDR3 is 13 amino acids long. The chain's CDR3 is CASSPVTGSGYTF. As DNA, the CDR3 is TGTGCCAGCAGCCCGGTGACAGGGTCTGGCTACACCTTC.

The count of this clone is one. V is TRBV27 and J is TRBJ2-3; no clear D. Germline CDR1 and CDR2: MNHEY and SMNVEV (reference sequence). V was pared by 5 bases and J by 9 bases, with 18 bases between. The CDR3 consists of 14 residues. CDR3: CASSTRWAEPTQYF. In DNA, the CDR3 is TGTGCCAGCAGTACCCGTTGGGCTGAGCCCACGCAGTATTTT.

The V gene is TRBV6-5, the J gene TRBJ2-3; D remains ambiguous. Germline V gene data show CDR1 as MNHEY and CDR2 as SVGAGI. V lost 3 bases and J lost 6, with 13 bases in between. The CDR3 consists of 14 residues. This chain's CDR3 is CASSYEAALDTQYF. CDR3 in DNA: TGTGCCAGCAGTTATGAGGCAGCTTTGGATACGCAGTATTTT.

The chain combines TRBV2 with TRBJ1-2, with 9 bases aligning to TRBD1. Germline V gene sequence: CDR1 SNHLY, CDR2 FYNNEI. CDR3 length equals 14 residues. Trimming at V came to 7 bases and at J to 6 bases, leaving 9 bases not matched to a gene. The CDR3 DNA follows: TGTGCCAGCAAAACCACAGGGGGCTGGGATGGCTACACCTTC. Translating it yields CASKTTGGWDGYTF. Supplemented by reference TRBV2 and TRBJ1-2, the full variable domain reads EPEVTQTPSHQVTQMGQEVILRCVPISNHLYFYWYRQILGQKVEFLVSFYNNEISEKSEIFDDQFSVERPDGSNFTLKIRSTKLEDSAMYFCASKTTGGWDGYTFGSGTRLTVV.

This CDR3 reads CASSTQERVNQPQHF. Written as DNA, the CDR3 is TGTGCCAGTAGTACTCAAGAGAGGGTCAATCAGCCCCAGCATTTT. The chain has TRBV19 and TRBJ1-5; D not resolved. Trimming left V 4 bases short and J 3 bases short, with 13 bases between. The CDR3 totals 15 residues. CDR1 is LNHDA and CDR2 is SQIVND in the germline V gene (reference sequence).

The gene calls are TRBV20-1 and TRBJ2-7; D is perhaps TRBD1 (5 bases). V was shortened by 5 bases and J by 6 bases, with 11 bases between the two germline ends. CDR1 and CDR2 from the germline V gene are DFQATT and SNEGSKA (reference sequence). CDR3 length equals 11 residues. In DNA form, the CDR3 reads TGCAGTGCTGGACGACAGTCCGAGCAGTACTTC. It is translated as CSAGRQSEQYF.

This chain's CDR3 is CASSLPTGEGYNSPLHF. The CDR3 nucleotides read TGTGCCAGCAGCCTACCGACAGGGGAAGGTTATAATTCACCCCTCCACTTT. This chain links TRBV7-9 with TRBJ1-6; 8 positions agree with TRBD1. The CDR3 totals 17 residues. CDR1 and CDR2 (germline): SEHNR, FQNEAQ (reference sequence). The V and J ends lost 5 bases and 4 bases, in that order; junction bases with no gene match: 10.

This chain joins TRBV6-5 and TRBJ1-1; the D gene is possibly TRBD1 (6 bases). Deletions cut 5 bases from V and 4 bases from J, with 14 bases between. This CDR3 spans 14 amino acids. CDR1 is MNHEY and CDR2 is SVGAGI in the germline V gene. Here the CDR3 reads CASSIQGQGTEAFF. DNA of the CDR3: TGTGCCAGCAGTATACAGGGTCAAGGCACTGAAGCTTTCTTT.